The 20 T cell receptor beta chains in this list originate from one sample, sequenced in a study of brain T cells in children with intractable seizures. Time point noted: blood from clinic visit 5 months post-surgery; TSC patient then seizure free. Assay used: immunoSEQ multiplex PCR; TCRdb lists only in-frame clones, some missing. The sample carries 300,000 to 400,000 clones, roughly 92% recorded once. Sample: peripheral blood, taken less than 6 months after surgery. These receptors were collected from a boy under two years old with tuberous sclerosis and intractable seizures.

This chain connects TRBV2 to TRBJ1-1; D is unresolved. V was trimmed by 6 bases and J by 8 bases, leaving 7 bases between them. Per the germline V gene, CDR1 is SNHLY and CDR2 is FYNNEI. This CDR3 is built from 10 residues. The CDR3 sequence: CASRGMEAFF. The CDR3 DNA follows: TGTGCCAGCAGGGGAATGGAAGCTTTCTTT.

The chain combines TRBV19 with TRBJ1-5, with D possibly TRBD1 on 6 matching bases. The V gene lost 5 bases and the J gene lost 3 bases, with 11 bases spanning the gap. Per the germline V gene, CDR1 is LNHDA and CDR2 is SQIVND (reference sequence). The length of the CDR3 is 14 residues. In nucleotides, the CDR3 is TGTGCCAGTAGTCCACAGGGCTACAATCAGCCCCAGCATTTT. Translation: CASSPQGYNQPQHF.

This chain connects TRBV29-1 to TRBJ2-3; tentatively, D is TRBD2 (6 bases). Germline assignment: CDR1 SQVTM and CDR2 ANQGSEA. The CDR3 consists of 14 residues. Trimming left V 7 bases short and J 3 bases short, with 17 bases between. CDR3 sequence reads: CSAPVGGRTDTQYF. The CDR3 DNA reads TGCAGCGCTCCTGTGGGTGGGAGGACAGATACGCAGTATTTT.

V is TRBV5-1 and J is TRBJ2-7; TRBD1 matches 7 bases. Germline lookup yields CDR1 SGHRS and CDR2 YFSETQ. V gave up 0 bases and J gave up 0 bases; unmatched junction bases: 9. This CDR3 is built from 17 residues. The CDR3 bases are TGCGCCAGCAGCTTGGGTCCCCAGACAGGGCCCTCCTACGAGCAGTACTTC. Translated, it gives CASSLGPQTGPSYEQYF. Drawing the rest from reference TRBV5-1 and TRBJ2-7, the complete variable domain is KAGVTQTPRYLIKTRGQQVTLSCSPISGHRSVSWYQQTPGQGLQFLFEYFSETQRNKGNFPGRFSGRQFSNSRSEMNVSTLELGDSALYLCASSLGPQTGPSYEQYFGPGTRLTVT.

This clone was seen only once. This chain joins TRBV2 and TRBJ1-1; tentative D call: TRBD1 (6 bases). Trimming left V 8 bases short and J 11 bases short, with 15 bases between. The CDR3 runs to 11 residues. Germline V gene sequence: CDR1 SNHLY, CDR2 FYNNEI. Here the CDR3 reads CASQRGSGAFF. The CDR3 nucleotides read TGTGCCAGCCAAAGGGGGTCGGGGGCTTTCTTT.

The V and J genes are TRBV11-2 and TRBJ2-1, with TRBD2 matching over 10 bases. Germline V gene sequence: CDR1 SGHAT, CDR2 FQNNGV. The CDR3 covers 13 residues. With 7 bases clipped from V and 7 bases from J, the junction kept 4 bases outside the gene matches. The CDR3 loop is CASNSGRGNEQFF. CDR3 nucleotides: TGTGCCAGCAACAGCGGGAGGGGGAATGAGCAGTTCTTC.

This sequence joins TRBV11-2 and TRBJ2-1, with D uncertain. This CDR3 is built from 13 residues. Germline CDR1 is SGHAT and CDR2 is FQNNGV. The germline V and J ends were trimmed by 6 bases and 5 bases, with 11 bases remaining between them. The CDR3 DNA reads TGTGCCAGCAGAAGGTTTGGCAACAATGAGCAGTTCTTC. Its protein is CASRRFGNNEQFF.

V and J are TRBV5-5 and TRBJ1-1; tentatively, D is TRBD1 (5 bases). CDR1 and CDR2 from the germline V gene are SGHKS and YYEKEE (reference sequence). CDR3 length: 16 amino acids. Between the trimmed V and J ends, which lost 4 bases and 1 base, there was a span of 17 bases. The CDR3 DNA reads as TGTGCCAGCAGCGTGGTTTGGGGGTTGAAGAACACTGAAGCTTTCTTT. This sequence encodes CASSVVWGLKNTEAFF.

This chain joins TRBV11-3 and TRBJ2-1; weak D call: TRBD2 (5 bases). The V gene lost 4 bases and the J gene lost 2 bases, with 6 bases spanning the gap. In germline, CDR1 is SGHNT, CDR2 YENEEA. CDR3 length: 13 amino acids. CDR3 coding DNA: TGTGCCAGCAGCTCCGGGGCCTACAATGAGCAGTTCTTC. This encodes CASSSGAYNEQFF.

The CDR3 sequence: CASSGREVGGETQYF. The CDR3 coding sequence is TGTGCCAGCAGTGGCAGGGAGGTTGGGGGAGAGACCCAGTACTTC. The gene calls are TRBV2 and TRBJ2-5; tentatively, D is TRBD2 (6 bases). V lost 4 bases, J lost 4 bases, and 16 bases lay in between. This CDR3 spans 15 amino acids. Germline lookup yields CDR1 SNHLY and CDR2 FYNNEI.

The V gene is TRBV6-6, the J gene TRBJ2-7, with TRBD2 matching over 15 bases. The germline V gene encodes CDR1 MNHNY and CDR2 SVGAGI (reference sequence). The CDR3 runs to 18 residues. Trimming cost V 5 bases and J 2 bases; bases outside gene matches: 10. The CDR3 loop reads CASSPFGLAGGPTYEQYF. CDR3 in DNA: TGTGCCAGCAGTCCATTCGGACTAGCGGGGGGGCCTACCTACGAGCAGTACTTC.

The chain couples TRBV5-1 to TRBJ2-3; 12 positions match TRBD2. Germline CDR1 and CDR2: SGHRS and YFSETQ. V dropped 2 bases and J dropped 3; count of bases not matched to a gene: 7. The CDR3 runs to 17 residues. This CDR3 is CASSFSILAGGTDTQYF. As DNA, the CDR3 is TGCGCCAGCAGCTTTTCCATACTAGCGGGAGGAACAGATACGCAGTATTTT.

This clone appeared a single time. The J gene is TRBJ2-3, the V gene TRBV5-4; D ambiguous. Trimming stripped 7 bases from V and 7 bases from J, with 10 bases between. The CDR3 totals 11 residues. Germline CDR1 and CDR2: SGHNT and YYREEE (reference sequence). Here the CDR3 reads CASSISNTQYF. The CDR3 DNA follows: TGTGCCAGCTCCATATCTAATACGCAGTATTTT.

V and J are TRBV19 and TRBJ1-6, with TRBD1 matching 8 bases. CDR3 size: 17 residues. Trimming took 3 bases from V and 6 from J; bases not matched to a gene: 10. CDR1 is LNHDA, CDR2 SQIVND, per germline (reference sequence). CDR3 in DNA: TGTGCCAGTAGTATGGAACCTCAGGGGGCGGGTAATTCACCCCTCCACTTT. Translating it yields CASSMEPQGAGNSPLHF.

The CDR3 spells CASSLAWVSEETQYF. In DNA form, the CDR3 reads TGCGCCAGCAGCTTGGCCTGGGTATCCGAAGAGACCCAGTACTTC. The chain recombines TRBV5-1 with TRBJ2-5; no reliable D call. CDR1 is SGHRS, CDR2 YFSETQ, per germline. The CDR3 extends over 15 amino acids. Between the trimmed V and J ends, which lost 0 bases and 3 bases, there was a span of 12 bases.

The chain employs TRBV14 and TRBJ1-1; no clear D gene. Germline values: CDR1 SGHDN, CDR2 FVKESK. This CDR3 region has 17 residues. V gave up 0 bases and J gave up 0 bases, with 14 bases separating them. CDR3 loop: CASSQEGGANMNTEAFF. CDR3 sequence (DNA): TGTGCCAGCAGCCAAGAAGGAGGAGCCAACATGAACACTGAAGCTTTCTTT.

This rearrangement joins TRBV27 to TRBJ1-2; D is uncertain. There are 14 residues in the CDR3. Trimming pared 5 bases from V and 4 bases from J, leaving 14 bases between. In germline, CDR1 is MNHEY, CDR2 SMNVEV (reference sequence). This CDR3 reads CASSPPQSGYGYTF. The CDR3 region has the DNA TGTGCCAGCAGTCCCCCACAGAGCGGCTATGGCTACACCTTC.

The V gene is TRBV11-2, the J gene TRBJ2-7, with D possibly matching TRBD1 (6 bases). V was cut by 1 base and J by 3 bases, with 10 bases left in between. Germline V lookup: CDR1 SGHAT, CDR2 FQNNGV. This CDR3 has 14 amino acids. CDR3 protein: CASSLGTVLYEQYF. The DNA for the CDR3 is TGTGCCAGCAGCTTAGGGACAGTGCTCTACGAGCAGTACTTC.

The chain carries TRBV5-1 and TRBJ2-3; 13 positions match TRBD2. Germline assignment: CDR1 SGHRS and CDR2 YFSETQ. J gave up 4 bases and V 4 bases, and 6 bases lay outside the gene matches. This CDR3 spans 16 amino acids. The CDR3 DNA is TGCGCCAGCAGCGTAACTAGCGGGAGGGGTCCAGATACGCAGTATTTT. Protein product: CASSVTSGRGPDTQYF. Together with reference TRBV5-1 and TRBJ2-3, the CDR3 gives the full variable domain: KAGVTQTPRYLIKTRGQQVTLSCSPISGHRSVSWYQQTPGQGLQFLFEYFSETQRNKGNFPGRFSGRQFSNSRSEMNVSTLELGDSALYLCASSVTSGRGPDTQYFGPGTRLTVL.

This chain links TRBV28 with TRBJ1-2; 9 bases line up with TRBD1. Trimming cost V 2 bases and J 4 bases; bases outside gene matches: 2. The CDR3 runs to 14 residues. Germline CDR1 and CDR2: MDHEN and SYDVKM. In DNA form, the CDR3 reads TGTGCCAGCAGTTTAACAGGGGGCGCCTATGGCTACACCTTC. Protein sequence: CASSLTGGAYGYTF.